This paragraph reports one TCR beta chain. CDR3 length equals 16 residues. Germline loops: CDR1 MDHEN, CDR2 SYDVKM. V lost 0 bases, J lost 2 bases, and 10 bases lay in between. The sample comes from a study of blood T cell repertoires in COVID-19. For the study at large: Nucleic acid was either cDNA or gDNA, and it came from T cells, B-cell-depleted T cells, or PBMCs.

The repertoire was sequenced with immunoSEQ multiplex PCR; TCRdb's copy has only in-frame clones and lacks some. The data show 45,000 to 65,000 clones, around 84% seen once. The chain couples TRBV28 to TRBJ2-2; D gene uncertain. Sequenced sample: peripheral blood. The TCR was taken from a man at least 80 years old with active COVID-19. The CDR3 DNA reads TGTGCCAGCAGTTTATGGTTTAGCCTCAACACCGGGGAGCTGTTTTTT. This gives the protein CASSLWFSLNTGELFF.